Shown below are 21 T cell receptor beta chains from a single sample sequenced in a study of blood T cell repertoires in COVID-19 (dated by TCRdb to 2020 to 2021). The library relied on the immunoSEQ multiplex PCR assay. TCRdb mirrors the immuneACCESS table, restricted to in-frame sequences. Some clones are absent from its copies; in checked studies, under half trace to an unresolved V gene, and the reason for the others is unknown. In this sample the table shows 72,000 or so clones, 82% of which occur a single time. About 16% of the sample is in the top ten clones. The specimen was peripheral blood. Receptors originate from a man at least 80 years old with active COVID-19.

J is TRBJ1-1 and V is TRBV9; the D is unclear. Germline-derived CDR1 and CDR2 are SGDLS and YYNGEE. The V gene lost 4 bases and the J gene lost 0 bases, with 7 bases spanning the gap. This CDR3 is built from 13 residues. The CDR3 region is CASSTAVNTEAFF. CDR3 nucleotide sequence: TGTGCCAGCAGCACGGCGGTGAACACTGAAGCTTTCTTT.

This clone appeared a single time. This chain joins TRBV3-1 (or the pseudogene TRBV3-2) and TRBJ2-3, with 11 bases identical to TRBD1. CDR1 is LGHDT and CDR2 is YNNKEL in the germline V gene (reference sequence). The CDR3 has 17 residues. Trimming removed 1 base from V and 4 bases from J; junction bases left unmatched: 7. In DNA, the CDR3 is TGTGCCAGCAGCCAAGGACGGGACAGGGGGATCGCAGATACGCAGTATTTT. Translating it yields CASSQGRDRGIADTQYF.

This CDR3 reads CASSLEYPGLGSGTGELFF. The CDR3 DNA reads as TGTGCCAGCAGCTTAGAGTACCCGGGACTAGGGAGCGGCACCGGGGAGCTGTTTTTT. V gene TRBV7-6 combines with J gene TRBJ2-2; 8 nucleotides match TRBD2. CDR3 length equals 19 residues. Germline trimming cut 1 base from V and 4 bases from J; bases unmatched to any gene: 14. Germline loops: CDR1 SGHVS, CDR2 FNYEAQ.

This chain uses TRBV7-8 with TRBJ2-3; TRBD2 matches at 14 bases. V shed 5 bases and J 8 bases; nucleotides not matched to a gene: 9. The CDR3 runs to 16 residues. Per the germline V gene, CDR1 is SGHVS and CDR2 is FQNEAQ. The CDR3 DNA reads TGTGCCAGCAGCCCCGGGACTAGCGGGAGTATAGGTACGCAGTATTTT. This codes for CASSPGTSGSIGTQYF.

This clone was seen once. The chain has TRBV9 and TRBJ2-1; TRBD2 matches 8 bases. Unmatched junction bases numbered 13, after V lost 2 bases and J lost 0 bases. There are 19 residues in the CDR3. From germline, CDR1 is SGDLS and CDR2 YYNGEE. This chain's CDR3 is CASSVGAGGHSSSYNEQFF. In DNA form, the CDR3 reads TGTGCCAGCAGCGTCGGGGCGGGAGGCCATTCTAGCTCCTACAATGAGCAGTTCTTC.

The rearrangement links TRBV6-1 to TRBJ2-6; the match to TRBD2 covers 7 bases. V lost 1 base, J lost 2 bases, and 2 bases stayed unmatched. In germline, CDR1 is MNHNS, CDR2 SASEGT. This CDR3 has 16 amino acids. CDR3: CASSEGGRAGANVLTF. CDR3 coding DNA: TGTGCCAGCAGTGAAGGAGGGAGGGCTGGGGCCAACGTCCTGACTTTC.

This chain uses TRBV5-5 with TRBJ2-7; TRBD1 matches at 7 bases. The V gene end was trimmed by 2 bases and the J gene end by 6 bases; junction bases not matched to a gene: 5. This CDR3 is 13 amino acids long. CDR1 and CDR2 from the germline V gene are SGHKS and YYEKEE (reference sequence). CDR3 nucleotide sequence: TGTGCCAGCAGCTTACCGACAGGGACCGAGCAGTACTTC. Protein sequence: CASSLPTGTEQYF.

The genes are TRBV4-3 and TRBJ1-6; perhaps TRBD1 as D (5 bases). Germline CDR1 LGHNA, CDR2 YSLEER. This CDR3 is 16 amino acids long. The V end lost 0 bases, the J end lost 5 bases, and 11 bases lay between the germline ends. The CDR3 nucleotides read TGCGCCAGCAGCCAAGATTGGGCCAGGGATAATTCACCCCTCCACTTT. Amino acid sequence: CASSQDWARDNSPLHF.

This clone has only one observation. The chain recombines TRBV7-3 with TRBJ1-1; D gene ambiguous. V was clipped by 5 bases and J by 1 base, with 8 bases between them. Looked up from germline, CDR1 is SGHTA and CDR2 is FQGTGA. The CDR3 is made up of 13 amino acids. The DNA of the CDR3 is TGTGCCAGCAGCGCCGCAGGGAACACTGAAGCTTTCTTT. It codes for CASSAAGNTEAFF.

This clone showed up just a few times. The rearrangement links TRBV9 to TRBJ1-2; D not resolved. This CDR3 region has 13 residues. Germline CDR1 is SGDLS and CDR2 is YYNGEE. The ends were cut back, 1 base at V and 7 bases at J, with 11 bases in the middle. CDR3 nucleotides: TGTGCCAGCAGCGTAACGGGTTTCGGTGGCTACACCTTC. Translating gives CASSVTGFGGYTF.

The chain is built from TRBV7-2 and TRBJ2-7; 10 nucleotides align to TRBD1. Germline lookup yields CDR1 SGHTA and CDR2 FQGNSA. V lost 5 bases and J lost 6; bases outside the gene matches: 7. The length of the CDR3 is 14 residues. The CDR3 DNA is TGTGCCAGCAGCGGGACAGGGGAGTCGACCGAGCAGTACTTC. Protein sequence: CASSGTGESTEQYF.

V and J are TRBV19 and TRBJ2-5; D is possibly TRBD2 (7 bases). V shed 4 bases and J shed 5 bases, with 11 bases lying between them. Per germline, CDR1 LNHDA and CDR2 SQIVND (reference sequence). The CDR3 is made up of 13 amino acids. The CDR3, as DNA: TGTGCCAGTAGTACGCGGGGGCAGGAGACCCAGTACTTC. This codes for CASSTRGQETQYF.

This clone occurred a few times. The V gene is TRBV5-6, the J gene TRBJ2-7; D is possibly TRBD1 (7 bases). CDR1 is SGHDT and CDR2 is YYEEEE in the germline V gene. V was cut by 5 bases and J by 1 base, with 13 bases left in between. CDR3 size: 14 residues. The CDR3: CASSRAGQSYEQYF. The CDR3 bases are TGTGCCAGCAGTCGTGCGGGACAGTCCTACGAGCAGTACTTC.

The CDR3 is CASSSSGHRNTEAFF. For the CDR3, the DNA is TGTGCCAGCAGCTCATCGGGACACCGGAACACTGAAGCTTTCTTT. The genes are TRBV7-2 and TRBJ1-1; tentatively, D is TRBD1 (6 bases). Germline lookup yields CDR1 SGHTA and CDR2 FQGNSA. V was clipped by 4 bases and J by 1 base, with 13 bases between them. The CDR3 consists of 15 residues.

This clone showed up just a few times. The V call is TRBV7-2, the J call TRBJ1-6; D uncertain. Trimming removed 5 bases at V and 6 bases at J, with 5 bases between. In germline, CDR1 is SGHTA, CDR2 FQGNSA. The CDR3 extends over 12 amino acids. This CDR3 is CASSPFNSPLHF. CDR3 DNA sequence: TGTGCCAGCAGCCCGTTTAATTCACCCCTCCACTTT. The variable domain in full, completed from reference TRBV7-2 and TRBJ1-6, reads GAGVSQSPSNKVTEKGKDVELRCDPISGHTALYWYRQSLGQGLEFLIYFQGNSAPDKSGLPSDRFSAERTGGSVSTLTIQRTQQEDSAVYLCASSPFNSPLHFGNGTRLTVT.

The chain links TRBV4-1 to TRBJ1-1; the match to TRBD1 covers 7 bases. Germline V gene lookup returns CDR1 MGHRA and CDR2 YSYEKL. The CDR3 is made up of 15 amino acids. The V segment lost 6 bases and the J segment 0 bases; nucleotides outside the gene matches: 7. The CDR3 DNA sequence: TGCGCCAGCAGGGGCACAGGGGCCATGAACACTGAAGCTTTCTTT. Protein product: CASRGTGAMNTEAFF.

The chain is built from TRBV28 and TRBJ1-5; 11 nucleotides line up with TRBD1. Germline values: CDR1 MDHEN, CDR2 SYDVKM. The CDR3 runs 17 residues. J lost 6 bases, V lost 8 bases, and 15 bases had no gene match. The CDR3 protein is CASLRWAGQGGGQPQHF. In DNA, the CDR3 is TGTGCCAGCCTTCGGTGGGCGGGACAGGGGGGCGGTCAGCCCCAGCATTTT. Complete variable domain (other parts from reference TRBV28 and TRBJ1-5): DVKVTQSSRYLVKRTGEKVFLECVQDMDHENMFWYRQDPGLGLRLIYFSYDVKMKEKGDIPEGYSVSREKKERFSLILESASTNQTSMYLCASLRWAGQGGGQPQHFGDGTRLSIL.

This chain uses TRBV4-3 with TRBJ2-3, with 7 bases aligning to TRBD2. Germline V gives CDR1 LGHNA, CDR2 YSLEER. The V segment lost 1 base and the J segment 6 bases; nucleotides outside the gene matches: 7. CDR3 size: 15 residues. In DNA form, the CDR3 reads TGCGCCAGCAGCCAAGGAATGGGGGGGAAGGATACGCAGTATTTT. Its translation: CASSQGMGGKDTQYF.

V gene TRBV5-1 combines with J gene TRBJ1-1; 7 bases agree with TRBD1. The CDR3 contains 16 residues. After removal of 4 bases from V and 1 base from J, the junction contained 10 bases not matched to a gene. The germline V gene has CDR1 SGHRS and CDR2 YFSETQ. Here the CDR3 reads CASSPRQGRSNTEAFF. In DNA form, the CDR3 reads TGCGCCAGCAGCCCTAGACAGGGTCGGTCGAACACTGAAGCTTTCTTT.

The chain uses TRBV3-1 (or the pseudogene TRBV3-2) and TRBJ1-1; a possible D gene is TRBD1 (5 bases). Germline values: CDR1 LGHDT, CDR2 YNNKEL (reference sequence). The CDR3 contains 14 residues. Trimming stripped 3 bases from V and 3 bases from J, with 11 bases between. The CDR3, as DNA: TGTGCCAGCAGCCACGCAGGGCTGGACACTGAAGCTTTCTTT. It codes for CASSHAGLDTEAFF.

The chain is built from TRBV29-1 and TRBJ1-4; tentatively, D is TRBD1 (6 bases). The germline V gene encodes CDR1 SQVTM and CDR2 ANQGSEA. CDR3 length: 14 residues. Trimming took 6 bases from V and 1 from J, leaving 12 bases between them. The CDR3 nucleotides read TGCAGCGTCAACCAACAGGGAACTAATGAAAAACTGTTTTTT. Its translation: CSVNQQGTNEKLFF.